The entry that follows covers one TCR beta chain sequence. This entry belongs to a study of control samples from healthy donors and cancer patients. Clones were read by immunoSEQ multiplex PCR, and TCRdb kept only the in-frame ones, dropping some. The sample carries 160,000 or so clones, around 94% recorded once. Trimming took 1 base from V and 0 from J, leaving 6 bases between them. CDR1 is SGHTA, CDR2 FQGNSA, per germline. This CDR3 contains 15 residues. The J gene is TRBJ2-2, the V gene TRBV7-2; no reliable D call. The TCR was taken from a man aged 60 to 69 with colorectal cancer. Sequenced sample: PBMCs. Here the CDR3 reads CASSLGSSNTGELFF. In nucleotides, the CDR3 is TGTGCCAGCAGCTTAGGCAGCTCGAACACCGGGGAGCTGTTTTTT. Supplemented by reference TRBV7-2 and TRBJ2-2, the full variable domain reads GAGVSQSPSNKVTEKGKDVELRCDPISGHTALYWYRQSLGQGLEFLIYFQGNSAPDKSGLPSDRFSAERTGGSVSTLTIQRTQQEDSAVYLCASSLGSSNTGELFFGEGSRLTVL.